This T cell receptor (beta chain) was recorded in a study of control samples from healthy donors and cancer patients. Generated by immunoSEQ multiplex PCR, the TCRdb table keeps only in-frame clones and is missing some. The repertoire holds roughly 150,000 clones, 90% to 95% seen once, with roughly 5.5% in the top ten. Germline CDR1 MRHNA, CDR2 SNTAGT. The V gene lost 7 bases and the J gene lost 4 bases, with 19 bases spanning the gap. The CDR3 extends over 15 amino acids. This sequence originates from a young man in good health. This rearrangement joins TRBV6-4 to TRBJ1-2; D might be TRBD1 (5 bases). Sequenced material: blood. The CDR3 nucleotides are TGTGCCAGCACCGGAAACCCGGGGCTCGGCTATGGCTACACCTTC. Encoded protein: CASTGNPGLGYGYTF.